Below, 2 T cell receptor beta chains from the same sample are listed, as sequenced in a study of Ad26.COV2.S vaccination and SARS-CoV-2 variants. Treatment of the sample: about 20 received Ad26.COV2.S at low or high dose, single or two shots; 5 received placebo; per-sample allocation not given. Repertoires come from day 63 after the first vaccine or placebo injection. Profiling relied on immunoSEQ multiplex PCR, and the TCRdb table lists in-frame clones only, not all of them. The table has 360,000 or so clones, approximately 90% seen once. The source material was peripheral blood, sampled in a trial of Ad26.COV2.S vaccine versus placebo. These TCRs come from a person between 18 and 65 years old who received the Ad26.COV2.S COVID-19 vaccine or a placebo.

For the CDR3, the DNA is TGTGCCAGCAGCTTAGGTTTAGGACATAACTCCTACGAGCAGTACTTC. It translates to CASSLGLGHNSYEQYF. The chain is built from TRBV11-2 and TRBJ2-7; a possible D gene is TRBD1 (5 bases). Germline lookup yields CDR1 SGHAT and CDR2 FQNNGV. CDR3 length: 16 amino acids. The V end was cut by 1 base, the J end by 0 bases, with 13 bases between. Full variable domain (missing parts from reference TRBV11-2 and TRBJ2-7): EAGVAQSPRYKIIEKRQSVAFWCNPISGHATLYWYQQILGQGPKLLIQFQNNGVVDDSQLPKDRFSAERLKGVDSTLKIQPAKLEDSAVYLCASSLGLGHNSYEQYFGPGTRLTVT.

The V and J genes are TRBV3-1 (or the pseudogene TRBV3-2) and TRBJ1-4; D not resolved. The CDR3 is 14 residues long. Germline V CDR1 and CDR2: LGHDT, YNNKEL (reference sequence). The V end was cut by 3 bases, the J end by 7 bases, with 12 bases between. The CDR3 region has the DNA TGTGCCAGCAGCCATGGGATCTTGGGTGAAAAACTGTTTTTT. Its translation: CASSHGILGEKLFF.